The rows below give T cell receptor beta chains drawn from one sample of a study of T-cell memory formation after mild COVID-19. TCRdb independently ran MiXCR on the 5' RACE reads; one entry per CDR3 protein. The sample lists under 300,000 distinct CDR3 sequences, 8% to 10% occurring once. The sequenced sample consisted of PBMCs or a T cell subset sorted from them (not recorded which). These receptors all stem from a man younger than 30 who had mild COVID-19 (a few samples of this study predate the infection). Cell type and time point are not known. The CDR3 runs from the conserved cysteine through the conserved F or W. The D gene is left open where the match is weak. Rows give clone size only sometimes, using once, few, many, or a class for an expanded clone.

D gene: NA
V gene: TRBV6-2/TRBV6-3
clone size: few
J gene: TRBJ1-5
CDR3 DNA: TGTGCCAGCAGTTACCCGATAGGGGTTGACTGGAATCAGCCCCAGCATTTT
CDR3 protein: CASSYPIGVDWNQPQHF

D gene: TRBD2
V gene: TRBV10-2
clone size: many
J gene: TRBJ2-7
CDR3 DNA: TGCGCCAGCAACCCTAGCGGGGCCTCCTACGAGCAGTACTTC
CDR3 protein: CASNPSGASYEQYF

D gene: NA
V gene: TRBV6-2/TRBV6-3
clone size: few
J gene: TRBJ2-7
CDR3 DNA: TGTGCCAGCGGATCCTCTTACGAGCAGTACTTC
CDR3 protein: CASGSSYEQYF

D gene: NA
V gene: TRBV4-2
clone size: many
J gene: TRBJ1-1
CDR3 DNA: TGTGCCAGCAGCAGACTAGGGGTCCAGGCGAACACTGAAGCTTTCTTT
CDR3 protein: CASSRLGVQANTEAFF

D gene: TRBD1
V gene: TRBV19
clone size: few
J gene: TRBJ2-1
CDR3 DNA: TGTGCCAGTAGCCTGGACAGGGGGCTGTATGAGCAGTTCTTC
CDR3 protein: CASSLDRGLYEQFF

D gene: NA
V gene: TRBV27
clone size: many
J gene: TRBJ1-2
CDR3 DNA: TGTGCCAGCACCCCGGTGGGCAGGGGTGATCATGGCTACACCTTC
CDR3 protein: CASTPVGRGDHGYTF

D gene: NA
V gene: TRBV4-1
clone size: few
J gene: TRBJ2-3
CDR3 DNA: TGCGCCACCAGAGGCCCAGATACGCAGTATTTT
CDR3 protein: CATRGPDTQYF

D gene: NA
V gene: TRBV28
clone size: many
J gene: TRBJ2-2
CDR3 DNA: TGTGCCAGCAGTTTATATCGAGAGCTGTTTTTT
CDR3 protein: CASSLYRELFF

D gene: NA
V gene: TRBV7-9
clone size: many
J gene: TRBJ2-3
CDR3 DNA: TGTGCCAGCAGCTTCCAGGGGCGCCCTTCGACCACGCAGTATTTT
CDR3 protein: CASSFQGRPSTTQYF

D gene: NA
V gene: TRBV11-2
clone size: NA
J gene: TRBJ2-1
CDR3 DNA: TGTGCCAGCAGCTCACGGTGGGGTGAGCAGTTCTTC
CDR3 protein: CASSSRWGEQFF

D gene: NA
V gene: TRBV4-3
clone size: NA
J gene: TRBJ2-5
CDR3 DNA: TGCGCCAGCAGCTCCATTCAGCAGGGGGAGACCCAGTACTTC
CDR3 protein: CASSSIQQGETQYF

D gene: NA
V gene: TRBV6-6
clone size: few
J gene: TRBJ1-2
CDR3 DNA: TGTGCCAGCAGTTTAGGTGCTGACTATGGCTACACCTTC
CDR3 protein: CASSLGADYGYTF

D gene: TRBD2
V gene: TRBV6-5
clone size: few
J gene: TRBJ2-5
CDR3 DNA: TGTGCCAGCAGTCAAGCGGGGGGATCCCAAGAGACCCAGTACTTC
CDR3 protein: CASSQAGGSQETQYF

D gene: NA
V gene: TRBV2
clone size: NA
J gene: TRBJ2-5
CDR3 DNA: TGTGCCAGCACTGAGGACCGGGGGCGGCAAGAGACCCAGTACTTC
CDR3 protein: CASTEDRGRQETQYF

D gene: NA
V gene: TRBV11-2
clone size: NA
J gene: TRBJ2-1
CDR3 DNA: TGTGCCAGCAGCTTAGAGGGGATGGGGAATGAGCAGTTCTTC
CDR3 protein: CASSLEGMGNEQFF

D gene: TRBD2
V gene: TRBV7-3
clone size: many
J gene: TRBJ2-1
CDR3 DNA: TGTGCCAGCAGCTTATCCGGCGGGGGGACGGATGAGCAGTTCTTC
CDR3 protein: CASSLSGGGTDEQFF

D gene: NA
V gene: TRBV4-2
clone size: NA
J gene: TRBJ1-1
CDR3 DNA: TGTGCCAGCAGCCAAGACGGCCAGGGCACTGAAGCTTTCTTT
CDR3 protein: CASSQDGQGTEAFF

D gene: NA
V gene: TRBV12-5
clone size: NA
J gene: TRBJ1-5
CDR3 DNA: TGTGCTAGTGGTTTGACAGGGAGATATCAGCCCCAGCATTTT
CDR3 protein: CASGLTGRYQPQHF

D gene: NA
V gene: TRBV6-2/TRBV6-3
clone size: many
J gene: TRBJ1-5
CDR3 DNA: TGTGCCACCCAAGGGAGAAATCAGCCCCAGCATTTT
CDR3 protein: CATQGRNQPQHF

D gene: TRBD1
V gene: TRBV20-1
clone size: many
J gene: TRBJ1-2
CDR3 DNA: TGCAGTGCTAGAGACCAGGGGGACTATGGCTACACCTTC
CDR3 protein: CSARDQGDYGYTF

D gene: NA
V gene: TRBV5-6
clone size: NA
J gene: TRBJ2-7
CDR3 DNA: TGTGCCAGCAGCTCCCGGGACTTAGCCTACGAGCAGTACTTC
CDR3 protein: CASSSRDLAYEQYF

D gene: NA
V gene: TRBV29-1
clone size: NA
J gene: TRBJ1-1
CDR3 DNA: TGCAGCGTTGAAGTCAGAAACACTGAAGCTTTCTTT
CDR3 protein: CSVEVRNTEAFF

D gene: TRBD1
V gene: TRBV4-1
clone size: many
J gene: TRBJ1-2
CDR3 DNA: TGCGCCAGCAGCCATTACCTCCGGGACAGGGAAAGTGGCTACACCTTC
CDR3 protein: CASSHYLRDRESGYTF

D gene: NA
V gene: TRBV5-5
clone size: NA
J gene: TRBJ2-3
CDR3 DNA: TGTGCCAGCAGCTTGGGCGCGGACGGCATGACAGATACGCAGTATTTT
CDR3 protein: CASSLGADGMTDTQYF

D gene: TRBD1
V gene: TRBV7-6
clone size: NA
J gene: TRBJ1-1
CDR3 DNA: TGTGCCAGCAGCGCGATCCGGGACAGGGGGACTGAAGCTTTCTTT
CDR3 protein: CASSAIRDRGTEAFF

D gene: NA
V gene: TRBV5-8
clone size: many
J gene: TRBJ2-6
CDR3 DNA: TGTGCCAGCAGCTTGCAGTATTTGATCTCTGGGGCCAACGTCCTGACTTTC
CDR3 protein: CASSLQYLISGANVLTF

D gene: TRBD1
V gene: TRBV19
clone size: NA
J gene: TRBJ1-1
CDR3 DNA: TGTGCCAGCACGACAGGGGGCCCCATGAACACTGAAGCTTTCTTT
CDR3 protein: CASTTGGPMNTEAFF

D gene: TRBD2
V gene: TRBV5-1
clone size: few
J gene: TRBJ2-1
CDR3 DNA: TGCGCCAGCAGCTTGTTTAATAGCGGGGGGGGTGAGCAGTTCTTC
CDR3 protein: CASSLFNSGGGEQFF

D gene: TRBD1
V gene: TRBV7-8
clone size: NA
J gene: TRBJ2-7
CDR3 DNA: TGTGCCAGCAGCTTAGCAGTCAGGGGGCAGGGTGAGCAGTACTTC
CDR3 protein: CASSLAVRGQGEQYF

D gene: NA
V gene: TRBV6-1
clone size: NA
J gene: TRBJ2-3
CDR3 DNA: TGTGCCAGCAGTGAATCCCCAGGGACAACAGATACGCAGTATTTT
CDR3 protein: CASSESPGTTDTQYF

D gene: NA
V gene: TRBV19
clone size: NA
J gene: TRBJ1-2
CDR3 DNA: TGTGCCAGCTGGAACCGAGCCCCCTATGGCTACACCTTC
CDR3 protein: CASWNRAPYGYTF

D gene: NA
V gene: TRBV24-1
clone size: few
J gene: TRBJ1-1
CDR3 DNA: TGTGCCACCAGTGATTCGTGGGCCACTGAAGCTTTCTTT
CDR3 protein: CATSDSWATEAFF

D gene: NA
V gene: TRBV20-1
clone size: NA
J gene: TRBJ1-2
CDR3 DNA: TGCAGTGCTAGAGACCCGTCCAGAAGAGTTAACTATGGCTACACCTTC
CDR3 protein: CSARDPSRRVNYGYTF

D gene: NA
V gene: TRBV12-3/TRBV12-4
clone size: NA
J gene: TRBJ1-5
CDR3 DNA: TGTGCCAGCAGCGGACGGCGCAATCAGCCCCAGCATTTT
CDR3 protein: CASSGRRNQPQHF

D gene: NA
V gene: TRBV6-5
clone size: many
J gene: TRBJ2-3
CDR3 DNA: TGTGCCAGCTCTTACAGCCGGTGGGGGGATACGCAGTATTTT
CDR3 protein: CASSYSRWGDTQYF

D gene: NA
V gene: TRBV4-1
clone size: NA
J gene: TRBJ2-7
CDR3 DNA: TGCGCCAGCAGCCAGATTCCGGGGGACCACGAGCAGTACTTC
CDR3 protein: CASSQIPGDHEQYF

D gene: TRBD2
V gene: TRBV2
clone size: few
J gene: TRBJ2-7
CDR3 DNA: TGTGCCAGCAGAGGGACTAGCGGGGGGGCCTACGAGCAGTACTTC
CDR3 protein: CASRGTSGGAYEQYF

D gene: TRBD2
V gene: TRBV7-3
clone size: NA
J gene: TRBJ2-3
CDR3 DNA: TGTGCCAGCAGCTCACGGACTAGCGGGGGGCGGACAGATACGCAGTATTTT
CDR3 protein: CASSSRTSGGRTDTQYF

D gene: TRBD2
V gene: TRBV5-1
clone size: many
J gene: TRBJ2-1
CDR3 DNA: TGCGCCAGCAGCCAGCGGGGGGGCTCCTACAATGAGCAGTTCTTC
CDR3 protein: CASSQRGGSYNEQFF

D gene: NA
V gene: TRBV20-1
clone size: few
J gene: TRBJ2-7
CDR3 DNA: TGCAGTGCTCGTGGGACCCGGGGTGAAGAGCTCGAGCAGTACTTC
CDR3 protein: CSARGTRGEELEQYF

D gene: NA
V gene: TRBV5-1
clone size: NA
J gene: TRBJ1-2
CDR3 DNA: TGCGCCAGCAGCTTGGGTGAAGGGGGGGCTGGCTACACCTTC
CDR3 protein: CASSLGEGGAGYTF

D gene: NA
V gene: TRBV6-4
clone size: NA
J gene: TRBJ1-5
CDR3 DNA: TGTGCCAGCAGTGTTTGGTCGGGCGCAGGACAGCCCCAGCATTTT
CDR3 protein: CASSVWSGAGQPQHF

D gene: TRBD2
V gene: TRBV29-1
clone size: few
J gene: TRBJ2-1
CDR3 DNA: TGCAGCGTTGAAACTAGCGGGACCTACAATGAGCAGTTCTTC
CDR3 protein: CSVETSGTYNEQFF